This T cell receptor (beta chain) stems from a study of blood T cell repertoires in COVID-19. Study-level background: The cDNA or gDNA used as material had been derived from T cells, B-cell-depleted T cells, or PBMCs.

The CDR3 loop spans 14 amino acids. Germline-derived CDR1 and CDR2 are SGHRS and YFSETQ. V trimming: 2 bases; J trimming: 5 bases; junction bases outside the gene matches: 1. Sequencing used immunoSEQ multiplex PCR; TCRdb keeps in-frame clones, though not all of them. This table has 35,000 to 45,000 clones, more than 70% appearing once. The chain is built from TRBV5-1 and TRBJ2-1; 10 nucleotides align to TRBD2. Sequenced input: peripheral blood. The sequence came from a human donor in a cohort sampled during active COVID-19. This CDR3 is CASSFSGGHNEQFF. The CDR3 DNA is TGCGCCAGCAGCTTTAGCGGGGGGCACAATGAGCAGTTCTTC. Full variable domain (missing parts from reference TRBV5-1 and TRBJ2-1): KAGVTQTPRYLIKTRGQQVTLSCSPISGHRSVSWYQQTPGQGLQFLFEYFSETQRNKGNFPGRFSGRQFSNSRSEMNVSTLELGDSALYLCASSFSGGHNEQFFGPGTRLTVL.